What follows is one T cell receptor (beta chain) and its context. Germline V gives CDR1 MGHDK, CDR2 SYGVNS. After removal of 7 bases from V and 3 bases from J, the junction contained 6 bases not matched to a gene. This CDR3 contains 14 residues. The data derive from a study of blood T cell repertoires in COVID-19. Study-level information: The study drew acute and convalescent COVID-19 samples from the United States, Italy and Spain. Sample material is recorded as cDNA or gDNA derived from T cells, B-cell-depleted T cells, or PBMCs.

In the original workflow: For nucleated cells, counts were estimated from reference gene primer amplification. Sequenced by immunoSEQ multiplex PCR; TCRdb stores in-frame clones only, minus some. The DNA gave D and trimming, while V, J and clone size come from that table. The sample has some 300,000 clones, 75% to 90% seen once. The V call is TRBV25-1, the J call TRBJ2-7; 10 bases match TRBD1. The receptor comes from a man in his late teens or twenties with active or convalescent COVID-19. The sequencing input was peripheral blood. CDR3 sequence reads: CASTTTGGIYEQYF. DNA for the CDR3: TGTGCCAGCACTACGACAGGGGGCATCTACGAGCAGTACTTC.